The T cell receptor (beta chain) under discussion was sequenced for a study of blood T cells in healthy people across ages. V was trimmed by 4 bases and J by 7 bases, leaving 14 bases between them. The CDR3 is 12 residues long. Per the germline V gene, CDR1 is SQVTM and CDR2 is ANQGSEA. All donors came from Russia, were Caucasian and healthy, and spanned ages roughly 6 to 95. For this clonotype: The antigen remains unidentified.

Next came a second PCR, run for 7 to 11 cycles, which used a sample-barcoded 5' primer along with a J-beta primer mix. TCRdb independently ran MiXCR on the 5' RACE reads; one entry per CDR3 protein. The profile shows 1.5 million or so distinct CDR3 sequences, around 40% of them singletons. Whole-study findings and limits: Both higher diversity and more naive CD4+ cells marked long-lived donors when set against aged donors. There was a strong correlation between TCR beta diversity and naive T cell percentage. With age, beta diversity per million T cells declined roughly linearly, significantly by over 35.

The receptor was isolated from a woman in her late teens or twenties in good health. The material sequenced was blood. The V call is TRBV29-1, the J call TRBJ2-7; D is unresolved. CDR3 nucleotide sequence: TGCAGCGTTGTGGACGCAGCCGTGGAGCAGTACTTC. This gives the protein CSVVDAAVEQYF.